Described below is a single T cell receptor (beta chain) sequence and its context. The specificity of this receptor is unknown. Base qualities were left out, and no much larger clone turns up one base away. The data belong to a study of liver allograft versus peripheral blood T cells (dated by TCRdb to about 2020). Background on the whole study: T cell receptor repertoires present within transplanted livers were compared with repertoires in the peripheral blood of liver transplant recipients. Findings and caveats that apply to the study as a whole: The T cell receptor repertoires within liver allografts were reported to be different from the T cell receptor repertoires detected in peripheral blood.

CDR1 and CDR2, looked up from the germline V gene (reference sequence), are MNHEY and SMNVEV. The junction shows trimming of 5 bases on V and 5 bases on J, plus 21 bases between the germline ends. From its cysteine to its phenylalanine, the CDR3 spans 16 amino acids. The entry retains the CDR3 DNA only, 48 bases that are in frame from base 1. For sequencing, an Illumina MiSeq was employed. Starting from the raw public reads, TCRdb applied fastp trimming at Q25, assembled clones with MiXCR and retained in-frame beta chains. Every CDR3 protein is listed once, alongside the most common genes and DNA of its rows. The sample profile shows about 13,000 distinct CDR3 sequences; about 19% of them were found once. The ten largest clones take up less than 15% of the sample.

This chain is built from TRBV27 and TRBJ1-1; no D segment can be confidently identified. The receptor's source is a human patient who had a liver transplant. After a transplant, some T cells may be of graft donor origin. The DNA sequence is as follows: TGTGCCAGCAGTCCCCGGGTCCTGCCCTCAACGACTGAAGCTTTCTTT. It specifies CASSPRVLPSTTEAFF.